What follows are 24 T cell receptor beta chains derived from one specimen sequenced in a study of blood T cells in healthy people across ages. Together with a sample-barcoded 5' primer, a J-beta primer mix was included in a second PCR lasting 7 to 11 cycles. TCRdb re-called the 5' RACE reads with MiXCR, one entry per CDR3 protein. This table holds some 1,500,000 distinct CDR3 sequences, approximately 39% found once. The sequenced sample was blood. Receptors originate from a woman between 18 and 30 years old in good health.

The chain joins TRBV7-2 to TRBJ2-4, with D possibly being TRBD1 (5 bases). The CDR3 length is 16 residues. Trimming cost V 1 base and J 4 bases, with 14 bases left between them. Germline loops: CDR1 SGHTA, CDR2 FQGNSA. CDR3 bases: TGTGCCAGCAGCTTAGATTTCCAGGGCCCTAAAAACATTCAGTACTTC. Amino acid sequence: CASSLDFQGPKNIQYF.

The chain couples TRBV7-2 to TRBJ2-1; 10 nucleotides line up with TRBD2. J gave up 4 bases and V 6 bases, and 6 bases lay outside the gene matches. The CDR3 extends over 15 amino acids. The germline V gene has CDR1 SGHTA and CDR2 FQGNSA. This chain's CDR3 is CASSTGTSVYNEQFF. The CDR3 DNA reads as TGTGCCAGCAGTACCGGGACTAGCGTATACAATGAGCAGTTCTTC.

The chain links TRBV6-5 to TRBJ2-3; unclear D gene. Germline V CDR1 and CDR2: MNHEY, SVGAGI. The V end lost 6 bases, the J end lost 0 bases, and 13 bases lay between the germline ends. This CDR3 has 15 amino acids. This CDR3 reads CASRGPVRSTDTQYF. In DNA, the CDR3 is TGTGCCAGCAGAGGACCGGTAAGGAGCACAGATACGCAGTATTTT.

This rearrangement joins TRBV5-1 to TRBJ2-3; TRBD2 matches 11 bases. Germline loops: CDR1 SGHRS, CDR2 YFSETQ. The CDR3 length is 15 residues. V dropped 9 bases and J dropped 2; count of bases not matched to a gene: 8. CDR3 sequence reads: CATRGTSGLTDTQYF. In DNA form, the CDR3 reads TGCGCCACCCGAGGGACTAGCGGTCTCACAGATACGCAGTATTTT.

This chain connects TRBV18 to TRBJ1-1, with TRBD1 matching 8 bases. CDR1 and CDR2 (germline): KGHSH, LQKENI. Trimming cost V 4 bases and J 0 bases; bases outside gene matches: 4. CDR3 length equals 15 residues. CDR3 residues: CASSRGQGVNTEAFF. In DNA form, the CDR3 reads TGTGCCAGCTCACGTGGACAGGGCGTGAACACTGAAGCTTTCTTT.

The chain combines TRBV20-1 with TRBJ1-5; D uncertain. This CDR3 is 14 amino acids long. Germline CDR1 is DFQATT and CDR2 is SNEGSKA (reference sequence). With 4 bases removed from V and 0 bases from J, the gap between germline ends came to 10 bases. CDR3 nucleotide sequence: TGCAGTGCTACCCCCCGGGATAGCAATCAGCCCCAGCATTTT. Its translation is CSATPRDSNQPQHF.

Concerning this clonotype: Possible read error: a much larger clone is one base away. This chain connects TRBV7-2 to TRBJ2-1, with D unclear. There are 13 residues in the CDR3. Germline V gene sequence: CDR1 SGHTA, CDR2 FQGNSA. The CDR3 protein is CASSSGRYNEPFF. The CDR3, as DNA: TGTGCCAGCAGCTCCGGACGATACAATGAGCCGTTCTTC.

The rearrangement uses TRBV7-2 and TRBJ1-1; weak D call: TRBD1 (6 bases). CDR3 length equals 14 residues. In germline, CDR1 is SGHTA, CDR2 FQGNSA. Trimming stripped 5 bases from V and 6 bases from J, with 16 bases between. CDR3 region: CASSPQGTRAEAFF. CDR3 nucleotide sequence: TGTGCCAGCAGCCCACAGGGCACGCGCGCTGAAGCTTTCTTT.

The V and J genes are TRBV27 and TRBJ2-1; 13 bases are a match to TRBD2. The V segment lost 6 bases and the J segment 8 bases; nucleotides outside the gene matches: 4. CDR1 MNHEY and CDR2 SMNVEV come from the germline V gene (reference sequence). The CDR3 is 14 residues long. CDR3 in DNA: TGTGCCAGCAGCCCCGGGACTAGCGGGGATGAGCAGTTCTTC. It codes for CASSPGTSGDEQFF.

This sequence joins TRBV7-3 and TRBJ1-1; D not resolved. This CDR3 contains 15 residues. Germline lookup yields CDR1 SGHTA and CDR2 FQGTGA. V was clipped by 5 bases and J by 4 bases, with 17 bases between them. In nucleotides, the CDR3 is TGTGCCAGCAGCCCCTCCCCAGAGGGCCTCACTGAAGCTTTCTTT. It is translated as CASSPSPEGLTEAFF.

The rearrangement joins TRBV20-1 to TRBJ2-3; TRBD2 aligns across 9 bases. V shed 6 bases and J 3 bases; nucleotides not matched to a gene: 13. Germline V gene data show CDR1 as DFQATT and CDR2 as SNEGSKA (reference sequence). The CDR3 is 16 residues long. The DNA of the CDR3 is TGCAGTGCCTCTGGCCTTAGCGGGAGAACGACAGATACGCAGTATTTT. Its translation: CSASGLSGRTTDTQYF.

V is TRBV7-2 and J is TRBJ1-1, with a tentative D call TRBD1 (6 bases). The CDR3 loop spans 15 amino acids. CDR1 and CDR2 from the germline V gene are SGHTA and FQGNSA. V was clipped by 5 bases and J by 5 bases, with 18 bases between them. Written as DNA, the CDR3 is TGTGCCAGCAGCCCCCAGGGTGGGGGGCGGACTGAAGCTTTCTTT. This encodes CASSPQGGGRTEAFF.

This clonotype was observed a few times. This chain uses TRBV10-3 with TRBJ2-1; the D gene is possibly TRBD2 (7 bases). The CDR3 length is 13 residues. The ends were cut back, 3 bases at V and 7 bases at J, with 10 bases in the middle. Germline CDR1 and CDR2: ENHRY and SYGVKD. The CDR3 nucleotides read TGTGCCATCAGTGAACGGGGGGCGAATGAGCAGTTCTTC. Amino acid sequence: CAISERGANEQFF.

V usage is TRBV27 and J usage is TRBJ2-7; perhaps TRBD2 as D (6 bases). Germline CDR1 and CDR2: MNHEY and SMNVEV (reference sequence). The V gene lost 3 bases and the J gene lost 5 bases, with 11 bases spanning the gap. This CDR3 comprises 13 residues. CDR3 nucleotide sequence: TGTGCCAGCAGTTTCGCGGGATCCCACGAGCAGTACTTC. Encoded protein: CASSFAGSHEQYF.

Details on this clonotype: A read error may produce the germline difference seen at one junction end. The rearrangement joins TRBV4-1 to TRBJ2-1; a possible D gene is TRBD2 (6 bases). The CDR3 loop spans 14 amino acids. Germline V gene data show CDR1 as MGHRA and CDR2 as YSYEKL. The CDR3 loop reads CASSLQTRYNERFF. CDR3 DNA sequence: TGCGCCAGCAGCCTCCAGACTAGATACAATGAGCGGTTCTTC.

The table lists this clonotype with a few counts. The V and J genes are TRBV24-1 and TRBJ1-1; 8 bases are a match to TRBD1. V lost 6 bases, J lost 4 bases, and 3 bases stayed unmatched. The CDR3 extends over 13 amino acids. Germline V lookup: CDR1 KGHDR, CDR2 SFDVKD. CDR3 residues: CATSTQGATEAFF. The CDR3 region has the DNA TGTGCCACCAGTACCCAGGGGGCCACTGAAGCTTTCTTT.

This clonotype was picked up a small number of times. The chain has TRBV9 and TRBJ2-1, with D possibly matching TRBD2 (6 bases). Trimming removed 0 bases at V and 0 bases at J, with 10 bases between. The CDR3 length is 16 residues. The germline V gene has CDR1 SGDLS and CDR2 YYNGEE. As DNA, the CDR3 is TGTGCCAGCAGCGTAGATAGCGGTTACTCCTACAATGAGCAGTTCTTC. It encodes CASSVDSGYSYNEQFF.

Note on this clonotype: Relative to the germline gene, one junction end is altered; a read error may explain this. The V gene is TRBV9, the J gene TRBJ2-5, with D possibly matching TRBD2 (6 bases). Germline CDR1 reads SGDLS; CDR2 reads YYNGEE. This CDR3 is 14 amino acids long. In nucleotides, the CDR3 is TGTGTCAGCAGCGTAGCGGTCCACCAAGAGACCCAGTACTTC. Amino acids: CVSSVAVHQETQYF. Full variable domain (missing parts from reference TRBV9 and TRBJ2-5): DSGVTQTPKHLITATGQRVTLRCSPRSGDLSVYWYQQSLDQGLQFLIQYYNGEERAKGNILERFSAQQFPDLHSELNLSSLELGDSALYFCVSSVAVHQETQYFGPGTRLLVL.

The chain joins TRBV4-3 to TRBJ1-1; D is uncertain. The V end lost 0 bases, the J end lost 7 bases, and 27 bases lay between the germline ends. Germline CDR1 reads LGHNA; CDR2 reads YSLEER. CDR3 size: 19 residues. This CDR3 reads CASSQDIGGPQLLKGEAFF. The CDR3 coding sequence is TGCGCCAGCAGCCAAGATATTGGCGGTCCCCAACTTCTTAAGGGTGAAGCTTTCTTT.

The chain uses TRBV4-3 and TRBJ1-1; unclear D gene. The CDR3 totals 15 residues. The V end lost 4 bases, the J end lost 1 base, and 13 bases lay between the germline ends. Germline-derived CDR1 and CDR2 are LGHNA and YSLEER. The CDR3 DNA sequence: TGCGCCAGCAGCCCACAGAGCCAAGCGAACACTGAAGCTTTCTTT. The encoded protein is CASSPQSQANTEAFF.

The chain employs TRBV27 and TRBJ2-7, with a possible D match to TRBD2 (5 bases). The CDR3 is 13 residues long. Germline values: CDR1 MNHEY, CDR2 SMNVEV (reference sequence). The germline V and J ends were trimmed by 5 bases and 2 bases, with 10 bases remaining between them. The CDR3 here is CASSLGIAYEQYF. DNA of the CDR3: TGTGCCAGCAGTCTCGGGATCGCCTACGAGCAGTACTTC.

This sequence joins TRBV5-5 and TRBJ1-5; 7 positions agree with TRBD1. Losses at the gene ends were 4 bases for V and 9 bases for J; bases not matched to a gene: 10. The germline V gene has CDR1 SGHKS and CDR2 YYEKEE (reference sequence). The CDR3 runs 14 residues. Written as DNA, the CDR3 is TGTGCCAGCAGCGTAAGAGGGGGCGAGGTGCCCCAGCATTTT. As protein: CASSVRGGEVPQHF. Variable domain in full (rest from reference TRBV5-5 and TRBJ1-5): DAGVTQSPTHLIKTRGQQVTLRCSPISGHKSVSWYQQVLGQGPQFIFQYYEKEERGRGNFPDRFSARQFPNYSSELNVNALLLGDSALYLCASSVRGGEVPQHFGDGTRLSIL.

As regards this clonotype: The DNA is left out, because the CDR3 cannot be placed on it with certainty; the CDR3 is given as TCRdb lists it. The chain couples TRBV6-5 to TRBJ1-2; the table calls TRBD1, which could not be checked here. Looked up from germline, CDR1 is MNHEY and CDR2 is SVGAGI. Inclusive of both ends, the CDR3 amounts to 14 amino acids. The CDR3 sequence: CASSSSTGGYGYTF.

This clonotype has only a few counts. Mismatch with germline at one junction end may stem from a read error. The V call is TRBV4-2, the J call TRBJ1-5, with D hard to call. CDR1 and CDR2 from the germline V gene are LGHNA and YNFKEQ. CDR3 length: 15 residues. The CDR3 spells CASSQKWAKDQPQHF. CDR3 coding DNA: TGTGCAAGCAGCCAAAAGTGGGCGAAGGATCAGCCCCAGCATTTT.